One and the same sample provided the 14 T cell receptor beta chains below, sequenced in a study of blood T cell repertoires in COVID-19. Some clones are missing from TCRdb's copy, which holds only in-frame ones; the method was immunoSEQ multiplex PCR. Here the sample spans around 450,000 clones, roughly 90% being singletons. The sequenced material came from peripheral blood. These receptors came from a woman in her twenties or thirties with acute or convalescent COVID-19.

The rearrangement links TRBV19 to TRBJ1-5; a possible D gene is TRBD1 (6 bases). Germline lookup yields CDR1 LNHDA and CDR2 SQIVND (reference sequence). This CDR3 comprises 15 residues. The V gene lost 1 base and the J gene lost 4 bases, with 11 bases spanning the gap. In DNA, the CDR3 is TGTGCCAGTAGTATAGTAGGACAGAGTAATCAGCCCCAGCATTTT. This encodes CASSIVGQSNQPQHF.

The chain uses TRBV7-3 and TRBJ2-1, with TRBD2 as a possible D gene (5 bases). Germline CDR1 SGHTA, CDR2 FQGTGA. CDR3 length equals 13 residues. Trimming took 6 bases from V and 4 from J, leaving 10 bases between them. The CDR3 DNA follows: TGTGCCAGCAGTAACGGACTGTACAATGAGCAGTTCTTC. Protein sequence: CASSNGLYNEQFF.

This clone turned up a few times. The V gene is TRBV6-6, the J gene TRBJ2-2; D may be TRBD1 (6 bases). The length of the CDR3 is 13 residues. Germline values: CDR1 MNHNY, CDR2 SVGAGI (reference sequence). Trimming stripped 5 bases from V and 6 bases from J, with 10 bases between. The CDR3 spells CASSPGGSGELFF. For the CDR3, the DNA is TGTGCCAGCAGTCCTGGGGGCTCCGGGGAGCTGTTTTTT.

The chain has TRBV12-5 and TRBJ2-3; weak D call: TRBD1 (6 bases). This CDR3 spans 15 amino acids. The germline V gene encodes CDR1 LGHNT and CDR2 FRNRAP. The V and J ends lost 4 bases and 1 base respectively, with 12 bases between them. The CDR3 is CASGSQGYGTDTQYF. The CDR3 DNA reads TGTGCTAGTGGTTCCCAGGGGTACGGCACAGATACGCAGTATTTT. The full variable domain, rest sourced from reference TRBV12-5 and TRBJ2-3, is DARVTQTPRHKVTEMGQEVTMRCQPILGHNTVFWYRQTMMQGLELLAYFRNRAPLDDSGMPKDRFSAEMPDATLATLKIQPSEPRDSAVYFCASGSQGYGTDTQYFGPGTRLTVL.

The rearrangement uses TRBV9 and TRBJ1-4, with unresolved D. CDR3 size: 13 residues. V dropped 7 bases and J dropped 8 bases, with 15 bases sitting between them. CDR1 is SGDLS, CDR2 YYNGEE, per germline. In DNA, the CDR3 is TGTGCCAGCGGGCCTAGAGGCGGGGAAAAACTGTTTTTT. It encodes CASGPRGGEKLFF.

The chain combines TRBV4-1 with TRBJ1-2, with a weak D call TRBD1 (5 bases). CDR3 size: 13 residues. The germline V gene encodes CDR1 MGHRA and CDR2 YSYEKL. V shed 2 bases and J shed 6 bases, with 10 bases lying between them. CDR3 amino acids: CASSQTEGDGYTF. Here the CDR3 DNA reads TGCGCCAGCAGCCAAACAGAAGGGGATGGCTACACCTTC.

This clone has more than one count but fewer than ten. The chain employs TRBV28 and TRBJ2-3; D is uncertain. Germline V CDR1 and CDR2: MDHEN, SYDVKM. Trimming stripped 5 bases from V and 4 bases from J, with 7 bases between. The CDR3 is 12 residues long. CDR3: CASSIGSDTQYF. In DNA, the CDR3 is TGTGCCAGCAGTATCGGGTCAGATACGCAGTATTTT. The variable domain in full, completed from reference TRBV28 and TRBJ2-3, reads DVKVTQSSRYLVKRTGEKVFLECVQDMDHENMFWYRQDPGLGLRLIYFSYDVKMKEKGDIPEGYSVSREKKERFSLILESASTNQTSMYLCASSIGSDTQYFGPGTRLTVL.

This clone was picked up one time. The rearrangement links TRBV13 to TRBJ2-1; 8 bases agree with TRBD2. V shed 5 bases and J 8 bases; nucleotides not matched to a gene: 8. Germline V gene data show CDR1 as PRHDT and CDR2 as FYEKMQ (reference sequence). The CDR3 is made up of 14 amino acids. CDR3 nucleotide sequence: TGTGCCAGCAGCCCCCGAGCGGGGGTAGATGAGCAGTTCTTC. As protein: CASSPRAGVDEQFF.

The chain has TRBV2 and TRBJ2-7; D ambiguous. Trimming pared 3 bases from V and 4 bases from J, leaving 13 bases between. The CDR3 loop spans 14 amino acids. Germline V gene sequence: CDR1 SNHLY, CDR2 FYNNEI. The CDR3 loop is CASSEIGTRYEQYF. The CDR3 DNA reads TGTGCCAGCAGTGAGATAGGTACCAGGTACGAGCAGTACTTC.

This chain connects TRBV6-5 to TRBJ1-1, with D unresolved. V lost 6 bases and J lost 3, with 11 bases in between. Looked up from germline, CDR1 is MNHEY and CDR2 is SVGAGI. The CDR3 extends over 13 amino acids. CDR3 sequence: CASSLRRDTEAFF. The CDR3 region has the DNA TGTGCCAGCAGCTTAAGACGGGACACTGAAGCTTTCTTT.

The CDR3 DNA reads as TGTGCCTGGAGTGTAACAAGCACAGATACGCAGTATTTT. Translating gives CAWSVTSTDTQYF. The rearrangement joins TRBV30 to TRBJ2-3; D is ambiguous. CDR3 length: 13 amino acids. Germline V gives CDR1 GTSNPN, CDR2 SVGIG (reference sequence). Trimming removed 0 bases from V and 0 bases from J, with 4 bases in between.

The chain uses TRBV7-9 and TRBJ2-7; 9 bases are shared with TRBD1. There are 15 residues in the CDR3. V trimming: 2 bases; J trimming: 5 bases; junction bases outside the gene matches: 7. CDR1 and CDR2 (germline): SEHNR, FQNEAQ (reference sequence). The CDR3 nucleotides are TGTGCCAGCAGCTTATCCGGGACAGGGTATGACGAGCAGTACTTC. Protein sequence: CASSLSGTGYDEQYF.

The chain uses TRBV7-6 and TRBJ2-1; the D is unclear. Germline CDR1 and CDR2: SGHVS and FNYEAQ. The CDR3 has 12 amino acids. The germline V and J ends were trimmed by 6 bases and 10 bases, with 13 bases remaining between them. The CDR3 loop reads CASRSTAGEQFF. CDR3 nucleotide sequence: TGTGCCAGCAGAAGTACCGCCGGGGAGCAGTTCTTC.

This clone was seen only once. The rearrangement joins TRBV6-5 to TRBJ2-2, with D unresolved. This CDR3 has 13 residues. CDR1 is MNHEY, CDR2 SVGAGI, per germline. V lost 7 bases and J lost 3, with 9 bases in between. The CDR3 reads CASMRLYTGELFF. In DNA, the CDR3 is TGTGCCAGCATGCGGCTATACACCGGGGAGCTGTTTTTT.